The 9 T cell receptor beta chains reported below all come from one sample, sequenced in a study of cytomegalovirus exposure and HLA in healthy donors. The PCR employed 60 Vbeta primers together with 13 Jbeta primers. Method: immunoSEQ multiplex PCR; TCRdb's copy keeps in-frame clones and lacks some. The sample has approximately 150,000 clones; 70% to 80% are singletons. The sequenced material came from PBMCs. The receptors originated from a human donor in good health.

As regards this clone: Relative to the germline gene, one junction end is altered; a read error may explain this. The chain joins TRBV7-9 to TRBJ1-6; D may be TRBD1 (6 bases). Per germline, CDR1 SEHNR and CDR2 FQNEAQ (reference sequence). The CDR3 loop spans 16 amino acids. CDR3 nucleotide sequence: TGTTCCAGCAGCCCCCATTCCGGGACATACGATTCACCCCTCCACTTT. It yields the protein CSSSPHSGTYDSPLHF.

The V and J genes are TRBV27 and TRBJ1-5, with 8 bases identical to TRBD1. The germline CDR1 and CDR2 sequences are MNHEY and SMNVEV (reference sequence). J was trimmed by 2 bases and V by 6 bases; bases with no gene match: 9. The CDR3 contains 16 residues. The CDR3 sequence: CASRPSGGAGNQPQHF. CDR3 coding DNA: TGTGCCAGCAGGCCCTCAGGGGGCGCGGGCAATCAGCCCCAGCATTTT.

The CDR3 bases are TGTGCCAGCAGTTTATTGGCTAGCGGGGGTCGAGAGACCCAGTACTTC. This codes for CASSLLASGGRETQYF. The rearrangement uses TRBV28 and TRBJ2-5; 10 bases agree with TRBD2. The CDR3 spans 16 residues. V gave up 1 base and J gave up 4 bases; unmatched junction bases: 6. Looked up from germline, CDR1 is MDHEN and CDR2 is SYDVKM.

The V and J genes are TRBV30 and TRBJ1-2; D is perhaps TRBD1 (6 bases). Trimming removed 4 bases from V and 8 bases from J, with 14 bases in between. The germline CDR1 and CDR2 sequences are GTSNPN and SVGIG (reference sequence). CDR3 length: 12 amino acids. CDR3 sequence reads: CAWMGGAKGYTF. The CDR3 region has the DNA TGTGCCTGGATGGGGGGGGCCAAGGGCTACACCTTC.

The CDR3 sequence is CASSFKGGPYEQYF. In DNA, the CDR3 is TGTGCCAGCAGTTTTAAGGGAGGTCCCTACGAGCAGTACTTC. V and J are TRBV28 and TRBJ2-7; D may be TRBD2 (6 bases). The CDR3 is made up of 14 amino acids. Germline assignment: CDR1 MDHEN and CDR2 SYDVKM. V was cut by 3 bases and J by 2 bases, with 11 bases left in between.

The chain links TRBV7-8 to TRBJ2-7, with 9 bases lining up with TRBD1. V lost 5 bases, J lost 3 bases, and 8 bases stayed unmatched. Germline V gene data show CDR1 as SGHVS and CDR2 as FQNEAQ. CDR3 length: 15 residues. The CDR3 DNA sequence: TGTGCCAGCAGCGTACGGACAGGGGACCTCTACGAGCAGTACTTC. Translating it yields CASSVRTGDLYEQYF.

The rearrangement uses TRBV7-8 and TRBJ2-7; D is perhaps TRBD1 (6 bases). This CDR3 has 14 residues. Between the trimmed V and J ends, which lost 3 bases and 4 bases, there was a span of 13 bases. Germline assignment: CDR1 SGHVS and CDR2 FQNEAQ. CDR3 coding DNA: TGTGCCAGCAGCTTTGGGACACCGCAATACGAGCAGTACTTC. The encoded protein is CASSFGTPQYEQYF.

This chain connects TRBV6-6 to TRBJ2-7, with D perhaps TRBD1 (5 bases). V dropped 7 bases and J dropped 2 bases, with 15 bases sitting between them. CDR3 length equals 14 residues. Germline CDR1 reads MNHNY; CDR2 reads SVGAGI (reference sequence). The CDR3 spells CASTRSTAPYEQYF. CDR3 DNA: TGTGCCAGCACCCGGTCGACAGCCCCCTACGAGCAGTACTTC.

The chain joins TRBV6-1 to TRBJ2-5; TRBD2 matches 8 bases. With V trimmed by 5 bases and J by 5 bases, 4 bases remained unmatched. CDR3 length: 13 amino acids. CDR1 is MNHNS, CDR2 SASEGT, per germline. CDR3 sequence: CASSPSGLETQYF. In DNA, the CDR3 is TGTGCCAGCAGTCCTAGCGGGTTGGAGACCCAGTACTTC.